This entry describes one TCR beta chain. Its antigen is still unknown. The data derive from a study of long-term antiretroviral therapy in people with HIV. Study outcomes and limitations: ART adherence, viral resistance and therapy changes went unrecorded.

Survey-level resolution applied to immunoSEQ assay v3.0. Using immunoSEQ multiplex PCR, the repertoire was profiled, and TCRdb retains in-frame clones only, with some absent. The sample lists over 15,000 clones, roughly 89% occurring once. This CDR3 has 13 residues. Germline lookup yields CDR1 ENHRY and CDR2 SYGVKD. Trimming removed 1 base from V and 5 bases from J, with 9 bases in between. This material consisted of unsorted PBMCs, taken 3 years after starting antiretroviral therapy. The chain recombines TRBV10-3 with TRBJ2-7; unclear D gene. The TCR originated in a man in his fifties with HIV. In nucleotides, the CDR3 is TGTGCCATCAGTGAGTACAAGGGCGACGAGCAGTACTTC. Amino acid sequence: CAISEYKGDEQYF.